This is a list of T cell receptor beta chains from one sample in a study of patients and donors after allogeneic stem cell transplantation. TCRdb reprocessed the RT-PCR reads via MiXCR and lists one record per CDR3 protein. The data hold about 960,000 distinct CDR3 sequences, with 15% to 20% observed a single time. The specimen was blood, either unsorted or a sorted T cell fraction (not recorded which). The source is a human donor who was either an allogeneic HSCT recipient or a stem cell or donor lymphocyte infusion donor (not recorded which). It is not recorded whose cells these are; they may come from a transplant donor. CDR3s include the opening cysteine and the closing phenylalanine or tryptophan.

v_call	cdr3_aa
TRBV27	CASSFLSAGGQFNGYTF
TRBV20-1	CSGDGGRGGEQFF
TRBV20-1	CSARAGGAGYTF
TRBV2	CASSERGSRNEQFF
TRBV20-1	CSAAAGSYEQYF
TRBV10-3	CAISETPIYEQYF
TRBV20-1	CRPLGGNTEAFF
TRBV6-1	CASSPQRGGRTEKLFF
TRBV4-3	CASSQDWSGKAQPQHF
TRBV7-9	CASSFLGLAGGHNEQFF
TRBV4-3	CASSQEDTYTEAFF
TRBV25-1	CASSDQRPGNTIYF
TRBV6-1	CASSRPQAGGLHNEQFF
TRBV9	CASSVDWGGSEAFF
TRBV10-3	CAIRGEDRGYEQYF
TRBV7-2	CASSLRPGELQAFF
TRBV5-1	CASSLDQLNTEAFF
TRBV3-1	CASSQSDRNYGYTF
TRBV20-1	CSARGTDNQPQHF
TRBV28	CASRLTGGYQPQHF
TRBV4-3	CASSLGRHTEAFF
TRBV25-1	CASSERTSKLTQHF
TRBV3-1	CASSQDLQGTGQGCGEAFF
TRBV20-1	CSVRPILGSYNEQFF
TRBV20-1	CSADTDRLHTEAFF
TRBV20-1	CSAYPLAGGAYEQYF
TRBV20-1	CSASGGAGNTIYF
TRBV20-1	CSARDRRGTDTQYF
TRBV7-9	CASSLRGGIWSFF
TRBV6-5	CASSYSAGVAETQYF
TRBV12-3/TRBV12-4	CASSLRAGGVSYNEQFF
TRBV5-1	CASSASGQTYEQYF
TRBV5-1	CASSPTGQPTGELFF
TRBV18	CASSPGTGSKLFF